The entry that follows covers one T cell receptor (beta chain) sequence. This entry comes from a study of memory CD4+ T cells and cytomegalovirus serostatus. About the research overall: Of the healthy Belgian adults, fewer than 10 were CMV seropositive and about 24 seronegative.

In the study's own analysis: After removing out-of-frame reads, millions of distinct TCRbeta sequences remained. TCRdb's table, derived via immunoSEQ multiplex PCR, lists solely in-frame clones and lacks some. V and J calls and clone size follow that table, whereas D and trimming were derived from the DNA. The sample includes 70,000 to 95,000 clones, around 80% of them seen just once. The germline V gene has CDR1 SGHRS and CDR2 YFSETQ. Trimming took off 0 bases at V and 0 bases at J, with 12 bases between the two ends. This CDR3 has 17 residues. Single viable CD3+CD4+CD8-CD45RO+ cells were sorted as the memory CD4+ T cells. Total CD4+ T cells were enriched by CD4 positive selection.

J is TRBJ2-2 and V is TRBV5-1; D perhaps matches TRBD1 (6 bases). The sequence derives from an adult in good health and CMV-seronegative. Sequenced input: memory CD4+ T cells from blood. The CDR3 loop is CASSLGEQGSNTGELFF. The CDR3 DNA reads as TGCGCCAGCAGCTTGGGGGAACAGGGCTCGAACACCGGGGAGCTGTTTTTT.